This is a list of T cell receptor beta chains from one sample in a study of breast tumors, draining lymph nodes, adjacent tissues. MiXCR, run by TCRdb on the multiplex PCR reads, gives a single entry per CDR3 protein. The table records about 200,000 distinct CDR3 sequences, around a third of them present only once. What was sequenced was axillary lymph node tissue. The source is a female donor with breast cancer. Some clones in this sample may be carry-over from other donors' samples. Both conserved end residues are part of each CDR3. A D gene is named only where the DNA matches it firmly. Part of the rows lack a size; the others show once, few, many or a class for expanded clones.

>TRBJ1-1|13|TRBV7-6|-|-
TGTGCCAGCAGCTTAGTCAAGAACACTGAAGCTTTCTTT
CASSLVKNTEAFF
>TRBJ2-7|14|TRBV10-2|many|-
TGCGCCAGCAGTGAGCCGAGGCTTTCCTACGAGCAGTACTTC
CASSEPRLSYEQYF
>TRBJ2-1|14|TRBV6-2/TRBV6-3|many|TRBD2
TGTGCCAGCAGTTCCGGGACTAGATCCAATGAGCAGTTCTTC
CASSSGTRSNEQFF
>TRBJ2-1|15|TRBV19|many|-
TGTGCCAGTAGCCGCCGGGACGCAAGTAACAATGAGCAGTTCTTC
CASSRRDASNNEQFF
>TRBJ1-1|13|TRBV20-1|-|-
TGCAGTGCTAGCGGCGTCTCGAACACTGAAGCTTTCTTT
CSASGVSNTEAFF
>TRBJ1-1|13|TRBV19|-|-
TGTGCCAGTAGTTTACAGAGGAACACTGAAGCTTTCTTT
CASSLQRNTEAFF
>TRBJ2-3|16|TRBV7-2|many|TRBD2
TGTGCCAGCAGCTGGGGGAGTAGCGGGAGCACAGATACGCAGTATTTT
CASSWGSSGSTDTQYF
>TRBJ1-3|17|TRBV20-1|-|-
TGCAGTGCTAGAGATCCGGAGGGGCAGGGGTTCATGAACACCATATATTTT
CSARDPEGQGFMNTIYF
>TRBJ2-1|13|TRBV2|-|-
TGTGCCAACCCTAGCGCTTCATACAATGAGCAGTTCTTC
CANPSASYNEQFF
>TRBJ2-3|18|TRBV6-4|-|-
TGTGCCAGCAAACGACCGCGGGGGCGACTTGGGGGCACAGATACGCAGTATTTT
CASKRPRGRLGGTDTQYF